This T cell receptor beta chain was retrieved from a study of cytomegalovirus exposure and HLA in healthy donors. Study-level points and caveats: The study designated over 150 TCR beta chains cytomegalovirus-associated.

In regard to this clone: The antigen is unknown.

Repertoires were generated with immunoSEQ multiplex PCR, while TCRdb's copy carries only in-frame clones and drops some. This sample has 150,000 to 200,000 clones, with approximately 81% found just once. V lost 7 bases to trimming and J lost 4 bases; unmatched junction nucleotides: 7. Germline V gives CDR1 SGHNT, CDR2 YYREEE (reference sequence). The CDR3 has 13 amino acids. This TCR was sampled from a man aged 25-40 years in good health and CMV-seropositive. The sample taken for sequencing was PBMCs. This chain links TRBV5-4 with TRBJ2-7; 8 nucleotides line up with TRBD1. In DNA, the CDR3 is TGTGCCAGCTCTGGGACAGGAGATTACGAGCAGTACTTC. Translation: CASSGTGDYEQYF.